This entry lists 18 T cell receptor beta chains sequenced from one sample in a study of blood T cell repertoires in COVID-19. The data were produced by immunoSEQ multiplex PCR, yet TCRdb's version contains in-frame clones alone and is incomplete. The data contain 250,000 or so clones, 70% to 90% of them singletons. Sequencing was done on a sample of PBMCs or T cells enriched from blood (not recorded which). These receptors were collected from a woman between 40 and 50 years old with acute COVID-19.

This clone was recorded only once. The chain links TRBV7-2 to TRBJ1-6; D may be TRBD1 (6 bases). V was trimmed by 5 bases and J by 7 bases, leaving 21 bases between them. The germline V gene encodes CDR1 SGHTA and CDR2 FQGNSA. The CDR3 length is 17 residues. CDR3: CASSPRGGARGNSPLHF. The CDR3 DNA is TGTGCCAGCAGCCCTCGGGGGGGGGCTCGAGGGAATTCACCCCTCCACTTT.

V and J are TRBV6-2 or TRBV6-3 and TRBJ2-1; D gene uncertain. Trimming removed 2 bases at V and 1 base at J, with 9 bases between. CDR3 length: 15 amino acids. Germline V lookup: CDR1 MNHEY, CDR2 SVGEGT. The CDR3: CASSYIGVSYNEQFF. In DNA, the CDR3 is TGTGCCAGCAGTTACATCGGTGTATCCTACAATGAGCAGTTCTTC.

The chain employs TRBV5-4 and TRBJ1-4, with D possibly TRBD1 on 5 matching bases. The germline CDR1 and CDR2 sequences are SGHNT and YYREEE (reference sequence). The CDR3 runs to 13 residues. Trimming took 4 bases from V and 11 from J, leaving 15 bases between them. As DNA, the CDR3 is TGTGCCAGCAGCGCCAGGGAGGAGGTCAAACTGTTTTTT. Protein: CASSAREEVKLFF.

CDR3 in amino acids: CASRSLGGTGELFF. The CDR3 DNA sequence: TGCGCCAGCAGGAGCCTAGGGGGAACCGGGGAGCTGTTTTTT. The J gene is TRBJ2-2, the V gene TRBV4-1, with D possibly being TRBD1 (6 bases). CDR1 MGHRA and CDR2 YSYEKL come from the germline V gene. With 6 bases removed from V and 5 bases from J, the gap between germline ends came to 13 bases. CDR3 length: 14 amino acids.

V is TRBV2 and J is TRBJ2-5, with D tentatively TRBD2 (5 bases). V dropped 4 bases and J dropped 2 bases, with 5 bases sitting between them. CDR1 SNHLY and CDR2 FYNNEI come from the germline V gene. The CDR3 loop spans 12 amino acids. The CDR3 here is CASSGTQETQYF. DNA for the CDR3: TGTGCCAGCAGTGGGACTCAAGAGACCCAGTACTTC. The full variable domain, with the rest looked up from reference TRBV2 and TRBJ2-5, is EPEVTQTPSHQVTQMGQEVILRCVPISNHLYFYWYRQILGQKVEFLVSFYNNEISEKSEIFDDQFSVERPDGSNFTLKIRSTKLEDSAMYFCASSGTQETQYFGPGTRLLVL.

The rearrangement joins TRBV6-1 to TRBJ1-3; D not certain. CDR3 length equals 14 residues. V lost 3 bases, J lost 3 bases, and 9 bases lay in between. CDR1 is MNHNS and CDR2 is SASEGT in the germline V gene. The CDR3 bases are TGTGCCAGCAGTGACGGGATTTATGGAAACACCATATATTTT. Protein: CASSDGIYGNTIYF.

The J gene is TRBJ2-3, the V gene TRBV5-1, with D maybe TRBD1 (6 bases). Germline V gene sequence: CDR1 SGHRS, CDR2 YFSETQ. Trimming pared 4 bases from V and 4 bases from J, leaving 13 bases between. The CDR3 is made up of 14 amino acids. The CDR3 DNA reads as TGCGCCAGCAGCCGCTTCCAGGGGTCAGATACGCAGTATTTT. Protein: CASSRFQGSDTQYF.

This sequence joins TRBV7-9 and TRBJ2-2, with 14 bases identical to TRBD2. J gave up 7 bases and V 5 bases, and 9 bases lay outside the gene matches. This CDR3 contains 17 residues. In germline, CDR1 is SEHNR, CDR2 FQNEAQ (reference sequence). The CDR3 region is CASSLSGLAGVLGELFF. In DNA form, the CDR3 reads TGTGCCAGCAGCCTCTCGGGACTAGCGGGAGTTCTCGGGGAGCTGTTTTTT.

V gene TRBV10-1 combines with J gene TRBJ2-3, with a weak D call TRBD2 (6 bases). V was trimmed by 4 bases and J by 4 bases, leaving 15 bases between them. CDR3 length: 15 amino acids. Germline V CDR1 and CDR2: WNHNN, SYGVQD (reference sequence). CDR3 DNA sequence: TGCGCCAGCAGTGGGAAGGCTGGCGGGGCAGATACGCAGTATTTT. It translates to CASSGKAGGADTQYF.

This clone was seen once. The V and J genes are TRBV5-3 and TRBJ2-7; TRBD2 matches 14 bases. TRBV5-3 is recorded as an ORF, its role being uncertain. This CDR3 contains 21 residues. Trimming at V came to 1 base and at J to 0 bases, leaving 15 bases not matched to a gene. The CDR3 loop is CARSLRLAGGMNPASSYEQYV. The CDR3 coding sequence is TGTGCCAGAAGCTTGAGACTAGCGGGAGGGATGAACCCCGCGAGCTCCTACGAGCAGTACGTC.

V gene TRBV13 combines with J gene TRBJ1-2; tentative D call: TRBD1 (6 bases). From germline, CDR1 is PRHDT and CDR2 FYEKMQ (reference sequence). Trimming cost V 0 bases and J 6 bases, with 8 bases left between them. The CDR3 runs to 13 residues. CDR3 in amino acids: CASSLGRGHGYTF. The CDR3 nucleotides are TGTGCCAGCAGCTTAGGCAGGGGACATGGCTACACCTTC.

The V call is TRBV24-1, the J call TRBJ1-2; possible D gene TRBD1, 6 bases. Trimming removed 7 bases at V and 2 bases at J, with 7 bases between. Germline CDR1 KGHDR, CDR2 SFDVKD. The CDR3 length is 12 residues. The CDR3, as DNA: TGTGCCACCAGACAGGGAAACTATGGCTACACCTTC. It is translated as CATRQGNYGYTF.

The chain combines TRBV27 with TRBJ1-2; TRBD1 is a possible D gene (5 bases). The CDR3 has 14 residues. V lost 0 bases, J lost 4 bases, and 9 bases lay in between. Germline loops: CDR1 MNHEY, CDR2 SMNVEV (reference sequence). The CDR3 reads CASSLSGQSYGYTF. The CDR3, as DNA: TGTGCCAGCAGTTTATCGGGGCAGAGCTATGGCTACACCTTC.

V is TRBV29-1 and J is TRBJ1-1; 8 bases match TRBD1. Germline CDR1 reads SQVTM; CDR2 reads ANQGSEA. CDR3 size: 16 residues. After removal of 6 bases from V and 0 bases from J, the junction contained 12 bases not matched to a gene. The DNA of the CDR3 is TGCAGCGTCGCGCACGGGACAGGTGAAATGAACACTGAAGCTTTCTTT. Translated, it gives CSVAHGTGEMNTEAFF.

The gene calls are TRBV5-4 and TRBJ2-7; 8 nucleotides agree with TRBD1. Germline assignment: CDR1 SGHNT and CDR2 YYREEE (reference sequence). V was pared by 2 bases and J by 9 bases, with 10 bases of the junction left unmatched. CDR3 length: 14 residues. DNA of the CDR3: TGTGCCAGCAGCTTCGCCCAGGGGGCCGATGCGCAGTACTTC. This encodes CASSFAQGADAQYF. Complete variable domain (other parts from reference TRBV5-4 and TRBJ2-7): ETGVTQSPTHLIKTRGQQVTLRCSSQSGHNTVSWYQQALGQGPQFIFQYYREEENGRGNFPPRFSGLQFPNYSSELNVNALELDDSALYLCASSFAQGADAQYFGPGTRLTVT.

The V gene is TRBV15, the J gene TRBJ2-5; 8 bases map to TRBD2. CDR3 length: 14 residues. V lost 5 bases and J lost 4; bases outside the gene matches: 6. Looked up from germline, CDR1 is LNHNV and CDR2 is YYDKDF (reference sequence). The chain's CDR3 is CATSFVAGSETQYF. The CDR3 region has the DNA TGTGCCACCAGCTTTGTAGCGGGGTCAGAGACCCAGTACTTC.

This CDR3 reads CASSNQAGPTDTQYF. CDR3 DNA: TGTGCCAGCAGCAACCAAGCGGGGCCCACAGATACGCAGTATTTT. The J gene is TRBJ2-3, the V gene TRBV9; 7 bases fit TRBD2. With V trimmed by 4 bases and J by 2 bases, 7 bases remained unmatched. Germline V gene lookup returns CDR1 SGDLS and CDR2 YYNGEE. The CDR3 runs 15 residues.

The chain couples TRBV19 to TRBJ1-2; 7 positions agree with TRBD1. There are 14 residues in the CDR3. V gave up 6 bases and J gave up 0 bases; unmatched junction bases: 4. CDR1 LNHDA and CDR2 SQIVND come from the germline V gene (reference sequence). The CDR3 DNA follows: TGTGCCAGTAGACGGACAGGCGCTAACTATGGCTACACCTTC. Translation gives CASRRTGANYGYTF.